The present T cell receptor (beta chain) was sequenced within a study of patients and donors after allogeneic stem cell transplantation. In TCRdb, the RT-PCR reads were re-called with MiXCR into one record per CDR3 protein. The sample records roughly 40,000 distinct CDR3 sequences, roughly 30% being singletons. V lost 4 bases, J lost 10 bases, and 11 bases lay in between. This CDR3 is built from 11 residues. Per the germline V gene, CDR1 is LGHDT and CDR2 is YNNKEL (reference sequence). The TCR sequence derives from a human donor who was either an allogeneic HSCT recipient or a stem cell or donor lymphocyte infusion donor (not recorded which). It is not recorded whose cells these are; they may come from a transplant donor. The specimen sequenced was blood, either unsorted or a sorted T cell fraction (not recorded which). The chain uses TRBV3-1 and TRBJ2-7; D remains unclear. The CDR3 protein is CASSLQRAQYF. The CDR3 DNA reads TGTGCCAGCAGCCTCCAAAGGGCACAGTACTTC.